The present TCR beta chain was sequenced within a study of human T cells and chemical hapten exposure. Time point in this sample: patch test 3, about 24 weeks after DPC sensitization. Indicated treatment: therapeutic diphenylcyclopropenone sensitization with weekly scalp DPC. Extraction of total RNA was performed on unfractionated whole blood. This clonotype turned up a few times. Antigen unknown. Unique molecular identifiers were linked by the library to individual cDNA molecules. In the original workflow: Sampled TCR counts reached a median of around 100,000 per sample, with values ranging from roughly 20,000 to 750,000. TCRdb passed the RACE reads through MiXCR, listing each CDR3 protein once. What appears here as the V and J calls and clone size reflects TCRdb's work, not the paper's. The sample comprises 60,000 to 65,000 distinct CDR3 sequences, approximately 11% of which are singletons, and 2% to 3% rests with the top ten.

Germline CDR1 MDHEN, CDR2 SYDVKM. V lost 4 bases to trimming and J lost 4 bases; unmatched junction nucleotides: 8. The CDR3 has 16 residues. Broader study findings: DPC sensitization did not alter TCRs above 1 in 1000 frequency.

The origin of this receptor is a woman in her twenties or thirties with alopecia areata. Some clones in this sample may be carry-over from other donors' samples. Sample: whole blood, taken in connection with sensitization to the hapten diphenylcyclopropenone (DPC). V is TRBV28 and J is TRBJ2-2; 8 bases are a match to TRBD1. CDR3 residues: CASSSPGQDFTGELFF. The CDR3 nucleotides read TGTGCCAGCAGTTCGCCGGGACAGGACTTCACCGGGGAGCTGTTTTTT.